This is a list of T cell receptor beta chains from one sample in a study of vaccination and CD4 T cells after COVID-19. Their antigens remain unidentified. TCRdb reanalysed the PCR reads using MiXCR and keeps one entry per CDR3 protein. The sample gives thousands of distinct CDR3 sequences, more than 45% of which show up once; around 23% is in the top ten. The sequenced material came from CD4+ T cells from blood, cultured in vitro. The receptors originated from a human donor in good health. CDR3s include the opening cysteine and the closing phenylalanine or tryptophan. Each record gives: D gene, J gene, clone size, V gene, CDR3 protein, CDR3 DNA. The D gene is left open where the match is weak. Where a row states a size, it is once, few, many or the class of an expanded clone; other rows omit it.

TRBD1	TRBJ1-2	few	TRBV6-2/TRBV6-3	CASSWEPLTGQLNYGYTF	TGTGCCAGCAGTTGGGAACCTCTTACGGGACAGCTAAACTATGGCTACACCTTC
NA	TRBJ1-2	NA	TRBV6-1	CASSEWGVGDRFLYTF	TGTGCCAGCAGTGAGTGGGGGGTAGGAGACCGTTTTTTGTACACCTTC
NA	TRBJ1-2	few	TRBV14	CAIGRRRDGYTF	TGTGCCATCGGTCGCAGGAGGGATGGCTACACCTTC
NA	TRBJ2-7	NA	TRBV7-8	CASSLAVGTKAEQYF	TGTGCCAGCAGCTTAGCCGTAGGGACCAAGGCCGAGCAGTACTTC
TRBD1	TRBJ1-4	NA	TRBV6-1	CASSHPGGEKLFF	TGTGCCAGCAGTCACCCAGGGGGTGAAAAACTGTTTTTT
NA	TRBJ1-1	NA	TRBV7-2	CASSLTENTEAFF	TGTGCCAGCAGCCTGACAGAGAACACTGAAGCTTTCTTT
TRBD2	TRBJ2-7	once	TRBV6-5	CASSYGLAVREQYF	TGTGCCAGCAGTTACGGACTAGCGGTGCGCGAGCAGTACTTC
NA	TRBJ2-1	NA	TRBV20-1	CSASTNYEQFF	TGCAGTGCGTCGACTAACTATGAGCAGTTCTTC
NA	TRBJ1-2	few	TRBV19	CASSIVAGTSGYTF	TGTGCCAGTAGTATTGTCGCAGGGACTAGCGGCTACACCTTC
NA	TRBJ1-5	NA	TRBV6-5	CASSYSQSGEQPQHF	TGTGCCAGCAGTTACTCCCAATCAGGGGAACAGCCCCAGCATTTT
NA	TRBJ2-3	NA	TRBV19	CASRIGGSTDTQYF	TGTGCCAGTAGGATAGGAGGGAGCACAGATACGCAGTATTTT
NA	TRBJ1-1	NA	TRBV9	CASSPATANTEAFF	TGTGCCAGCAGCCCCGCGACTGCGAACACTGAAGCTTTCTTT
NA	TRBJ2-3	NA	TRBV6-1	CASSESGAPSSTDTQYF	TGTGCCAGCAGTGAATCGGGCGCGCCCTCGAGCACAGATACGCAGTATTTT
NA	TRBJ2-7	NA	TRBV10-1	CASSESGRAYEQYF	TGCGCCAGCAGTGAGTCTGGAAGAGCCTACGAGCAGTACTTC
TRBD1	TRBJ1-5	NA	TRBV20-1	CSASPRQGGQPQHF	TGCAGTGCTAGCCCGAGGCAGGGGGGTCAGCCCCAGCATTTT
NA	TRBJ1-1	few	TRBV20-1	CSAKGGTEAFF	TGCAGTGCTAAGGGTGGTACTGAAGCTTTCTTT
NA	TRBJ1-2	few	TRBV5-4	CASNIGGPGGTRGYTF	TGTGCCAGCAATATTGGCGGGCCGGGAGGAACACGTGGCTACACCTTC
NA	TRBJ1-6	NA	TRBV5-1	CASSLSGGYNSPLHF	TGCGCCAGCAGCTTGTCGGGGGGCTATAATTCACCCCTCCACTTT
NA	TRBJ1-1	few	TRBV20-1	CSAFSGAENTEAFF	TGCAGTGCCTTCTCAGGGGCGGAGAACACTGAAGCTTTCTTT
TRBD1	TRBJ1-2	NA	TRBV5-1	CASSSGQGIYTF	TGCGCCAGCAGCTCGGGACAGGGAATTTACACCTTC
NA	TRBJ2-7	NA	TRBV2	CASSEHSYEQYF	TGTGCCAGCAGTGAACATAGCTACGAGCAGTACTTC
NA	TRBJ1-1	NA	TRBV7-9	CASRHEVQAEAFF	TGTGCCAGCAGGCACGAGGTCCAGGCTGAAGCTTTCTTT
NA	TRBJ2-5	NA	TRBV7-2	CASSPGQRQETQYF	TGTGCCAGCAGCCCCGGACAGAGACAAGAGACCCAGTACTTC